Listed here are 23 T cell receptor beta chains from one sample, sequenced in a study of CD8+CD57+ T cells in acquired aplastic anemia. Genomic DNA templated the TCR beta VDJ and CDR3 profiling. In TCRdb, the reads were re-called with MiXCR into one record per CDR3 protein. Found here are 35,000 to 40,000 distinct CDR3 sequences, approximately 73% of them singletons; the top ten hold over 20%. The sample consisted of sorted CD4+, CD8+, or CD8+CD57+ T cells (not recorded which) from PBMCs. The receptor set was obtained from a human donor in good health, serving as a control.

The rearrangement joins TRBV19 to TRBJ2-3; D is ambiguous. In germline, CDR1 is LNHDA, CDR2 SQIVND (reference sequence). V was clipped by 7 bases and J by 3 bases, with 17 bases between them. CDR3 length equals 15 residues. In nucleotides, the CDR3 is TGTGCCAGTAAACCTGCGAGAATTCAGACAGATACGCAGTATTTT. Amino acids: CASKPARIQTDTQYF.

The count of this clonotype is one. The gene calls are TRBV9 and TRBJ2-2, with unresolved D. Germline lookup yields CDR1 SGDLS and CDR2 YYNGEE. The CDR3 runs to 11 residues. The V gene lost 1 base and the J gene lost 6 bases, with 1 base spanning the gap. In DNA, the CDR3 is TGTGCCAGCAGCGTATCCGGGGAGCTGTTTTTT. It is translated as CASSVSGELFF.

This clonotype was observed once. The chain links TRBV29-1 to TRBJ1-1, with D possibly TRBD1 on 6 matching bases. The germline V and J ends were trimmed by 7 bases and 7 bases, with 10 bases remaining between them. Germline assignment: CDR1 SQVTM and CDR2 ANQGSEA. CDR3 length: 10 residues. CDR3 loop: CSGAGDEAFF. CDR3 DNA sequence: TGCAGCGGGGCAGGGGATGAAGCTTTCTTT.

The chain couples TRBV7-3 to TRBJ2-1, with 16 positions matching TRBD2. CDR1 and CDR2 from the germline V gene are SGHTA and FQGTGA. Trimming cost V 5 bases and J 2 bases; bases outside gene matches: 9. The CDR3 has 19 amino acids. CDR3 amino acids: CASSGTGLAGGPTYNEQFF. The DNA of the CDR3 is TGTGCCAGCAGCGGAACGGGACTAGCGGGAGGGCCCACCTACAATGAGCAGTTCTTC.

By share, this clonotype counts as medium-sized. The chain joins TRBV9 to TRBJ1-2; 7 bases line up with TRBD1. The ends lost 3 bases at V and 7 bases at J; junction bases unmatched: 15. This CDR3 has 16 residues. CDR1 and CDR2 (germline): SGDLS, YYNGEE. This chain's CDR3 is CASSARTGGTEIGYTF. CDR3 DNA sequence: TGTGCCAGCAGCGCTCGCACAGGCGGGACAGAAATTGGCTACACCTTC.

The chain joins TRBV15 to TRBJ2-3, with 7 bases lining up with TRBD1. V shed 0 bases, J shed 2 bases, and the junction held 5 bases outside the gene matches. The CDR3 contains 16 residues. Germline lookup yields CDR1 LNHNV and CDR2 YYDKDF (reference sequence). The CDR3 protein is CATSREGTDFTDTQYF. In nucleotides, the CDR3 is TGTGCCACCAGCAGAGAAGGGACAGATTTCACAGATACGCAGTATTTT.

This clonotype is classed as medium-sized. The chain links TRBV4-3 to TRBJ2-7; 10 nucleotides match TRBD1. J was trimmed by 2 bases and V by 0 bases; bases with no gene match: 4. CDR1 and CDR2 (germline): LGHNA, YSLEER. The CDR3 spans 16 residues. In DNA form, the CDR3 reads TGCGCCAGCAGCCAAGATCCCGGGACAGGGGCCTACGAGCAGTACTTC. It is translated as CASSQDPGTGAYEQYF.

A few counts support this clonotype. CDR3 protein: CASRHSTGVEQYF. The CDR3 DNA sequence: TGTGCCAGCAGACACAGTACAGGGGTCGAGCAGTACTTC. This rearrangement joins TRBV25-1 to TRBJ2-7; 7 bases agree with TRBD1. The CDR3 has 13 residues. Germline values: CDR1 MGHDK, CDR2 SYGVNS. The junction had 8 bases not matched to a gene; V was cut back by 6 bases and J by 6 bases.

This clonotype was picked up a small number of times. The chain uses TRBV7-9 and TRBJ1-2, with no clear D. Germline values: CDR1 SEHNR, CDR2 FQNEAQ (reference sequence). The CDR3 is made up of 13 amino acids. Trimming cost V 8 bases and J 2 bases, with 12 bases left between them. CDR3 sequence: CASLPGENYGYTF. The CDR3 region has the DNA TGTGCCAGCCTTCCCGGGGAGAACTATGGCTACACCTTC. Complete variable domain (other parts from reference TRBV7-9 and TRBJ1-2): DTGVSQNPRHKITKRGQNVTFRCDPISEHNRLYWYRQTLGQGPEFLTYFQNEAQLEKSRLLSDRFSAERPKGSFSTLEIQRTEQGDSAMYLCASLPGENYGYTFGSGTRLTVV.

V gene TRBV5-4 combines with J gene TRBJ2-7; no firm D call. V was trimmed by 9 bases and J by 0 bases, leaving 16 bases between them. The V gene's germline CDR1 is SGHNT and CDR2 YYREEE (reference sequence). There are 14 residues in the CDR3. The CDR3 sequence is CATGVSHHSYEQYF. The CDR3 nucleotides are TGTGCCACCGGCGTATCTCACCACTCCTACGAGCAGTACTTC. The full variable domain, in which reference TRBV5-4 and TRBJ2-7 provide the parts outside the CDR3, is ETGVTQSPTHLIKTRGQQVTLRCSSQSGHNTVSWYQQALGQGPQFIFQYYREEENGRGNFPPRFSGLQFPNYSSELNVNALELDDSALYLCATGVSHHSYEQYFGPGTRLTVT.

This clonotype appeared a single time. The CDR3 carries no conserved terminal phenylalanine or tryptophan, so it likely arises from a read error. The J gene is TRBJ1-2, the V gene TRBV12-3 or TRBV12-4; TRBD1 agrees at 12 bases. V gave up 6 bases and J gave up 8 bases; unmatched junction bases: 4. The CDR3 loop spans 13 amino acids. CDR3 amino acids: CASRGQGAGGYTS. CDR3 DNA: TGTGCCAGCAGGGGACAGGGGGCGGGGGGCTACACCTCC.

V and J are TRBV6-1 and TRBJ2-3, with 7 bases fitting TRBD1. V shed 7 bases, J shed 1 base, and the junction held 14 bases outside the gene matches. Germline V gene lookup returns CDR1 MNHNS and CDR2 SASEGT. This CDR3 has 17 residues. The CDR3 reads CASTDPTGPSGTDTQYF. CDR3 nucleotide sequence: TGTGCCAGCACCGATCCGACAGGGCCTTCTGGCACAGATACGCAGTATTTT.

This chain uses TRBV25-1 with TRBJ2-7, with 8 nucleotides matching TRBD1. V was pared by 8 bases and J by 7 bases, with 13 bases of the junction left unmatched. CDR1 is MGHDK and CDR2 is SYGVNS in the germline V gene. This CDR3 contains 14 residues. The chain's CDR3 is CASSHGTGFGEQYF. The CDR3 DNA reads TGTGCCAGCTCACATGGGACAGGCTTTGGTGAGCAGTACTTC.

This clonotype was observed a few times. The chain links TRBV15 to TRBJ2-3; 12 bases line up with TRBD2. Trimming took 3 bases from V and 2 from J; bases not matched to a gene: 6. This CDR3 region has 17 residues. Per germline, CDR1 LNHNV and CDR2 YYDKDF (reference sequence). The CDR3 DNA reads as TGTGCCACCAGCAGGGGGCTAGCGGGAGGGCCCACAGATACGCAGTATTTT. Translated: CATSRGLAGGPTDTQYF. The full variable domain, in which reference TRBV15 and TRBJ2-3 provide the parts outside the CDR3, is DAMVIQNPRYQVTQFGKPVTLSCSQTLNHNVMYWYQQKSSQAPKLLFHYYDKDFNNEADTPDNFQSRRPNTSFCFLDIRSPGLGDTAMYLCATSRGLAGGPTDTQYFGPGTRLTVL.

V is TRBV25-1 and J is TRBJ2-7, with TRBD1 matching over 10 bases. V shed 5 bases, J shed 1 base, and the junction held 11 bases outside the gene matches. From germline, CDR1 is MGHDK and CDR2 SYGVNS. The CDR3 has 17 residues. CDR3 coding DNA: TGTGCCAGCAGTCCGCGACAGGGGGCAGACTATTCCTACGAGCAGTACTTC. Residues: CASSPRQGADYSYEQYF.

This chain connects TRBV12-3 or TRBV12-4 to TRBJ1-2, with unresolved D. With 3 bases removed from V and 4 bases from J, the gap between germline ends came to 6 bases. The CDR3 contains 12 residues. The CDR3 spells CASSFSGYGYTF. The CDR3 region has the DNA TGTGCCAGCAGTTTTTCGGGCTATGGCTACACCTTC.

This chain connects TRBV10-2 to TRBJ2-7; D unclear. The V and J ends lost 0 bases and 0 bases respectively, with 6 bases between them. This CDR3 has 14 amino acids. Germline CDR1 is WSHSY and CDR2 is SAAADI. Here the CDR3 DNA reads TGCGCCAGCAGTGAGTCCAGAAGCTCCTACGAGCAGTACTTC. Translated: CASSESRSSYEQYF.

The chain couples TRBV7-3 to TRBJ1-2; no firm D call. From germline, CDR1 is SGHTA and CDR2 FQGTGA. Trimming shortened V by 2 bases and J by 2 bases, and 9 bases separated the two germline ends. The CDR3 has 14 amino acids. The CDR3 DNA is TGTGCCAGCAGCTTAGCTTGGACGAACTATGGCTACACCTTC. This codes for CASSLAWTNYGYTF.

The genes are TRBV24-1 and TRBJ1-2; D not certain. Germline-derived CDR1 and CDR2 are KGHDR and SFDVKD. This CDR3 spans 12 amino acids. V gave up 1 base and J gave up 9 bases, with 8 bases separating them. The CDR3 region has the DNA TGTGCCACCAGTGATTTATATCGCAGCTACACCTTC. Amino acids: CATSDLYRSYTF.

The rearrangement links TRBV10-3 to TRBJ2-3; perhaps TRBD2 as D (6 bases). Per the germline V gene, CDR1 is ENHRY and CDR2 is SYGVKD. V was trimmed by 1 base and J by 2 bases, leaving 13 bases between them. The CDR3 is 16 amino acids. The CDR3 bases are TGTGCCATCAGTGAGTTGCTGGGAGGAAACACAGATACGCAGTATTTT. It encodes CAISELLGGNTDTQYF.

The chain uses TRBV24-1 and TRBJ1-5; possibly TRBD1 for D (5 bases). The germline V gene has CDR1 KGHDR and CDR2 SFDVKD. Trimming stripped 1 base from V and 7 bases from J, with 7 bases between. There are 13 residues in the CDR3. CDR3 residues: CATSDFGTQPQHF. The CDR3 DNA reads TGTGCCACCAGTGATTTTGGGACCCAGCCCCAGCATTTT.

The chain joins TRBV11-3 to TRBJ2-2; D may be TRBD2 (7 bases). The V gene lost 4 bases and the J gene lost 5 bases, with 14 bases spanning the gap. CDR1 and CDR2 (germline): SGHNT, YENEEA. The CDR3 totals 15 residues. CDR3 bases: TGTGCCAGCAGCTCCTGGGGGGGCGAAACCGGGGAGCTGTTTTTT. Its protein product is CASSSWGGETGELFF.

Details on this clonotype: Germline is not matched at one junction end, which may reflect a read error. This chain joins TRBV10-3 and TRBJ1-4, with TRBD1 identical over 9 bases. The CDR3 consists of 16 residues. CDR1 is ENHRY, CDR2 SYGVKD, per germline. The DNA of the CDR3 is TGTGCCATCAGGGCCGGGACAGGGTTTTGGGATGAAGAACTGTTTTTT. Protein sequence: CAIRAGTGFWDEELFF.